The T cell receptor beta chain described here comes from a study of regulatory T cells. Study-level points and caveats: In CD3G-deficient patients, conventional CD4+ T cells were enriched for hydrophobic CDR3 residues at positions 6 and 7.

Comment on this clone: What it binds is not known.

Regulatory (CD25-high CD127-low) and conventional (CD25-low CD127-high) CD4+ T cells were sorted separately. The CDR3 has 13 residues. V lost 3 bases to trimming and J lost 2 bases, with 8 bases between them. Germline V gene data show CDR1 as SGHRS and CDR2 as YFSETQ. Primers: 52 TRBV forward and 13 TRBJ reverse. TCRdb's table, derived via immunoSEQ multiplex PCR, lists solely in-frame clones and lacks some. This sample carries about 35,000 clones, 89% of them seen once, and the ten largest clones take over 2%. Sequenced: conventional CD4+ T cells sorted from blood. This TCR was recovered from a person aged 18-29 years with CD3G deficiency. The chain carries TRBV5-1 and TRBJ2-5, with D perhaps being TRBD1 or TRBD2 (5 bases each). This CDR3 reads CASSWDAQETQYF. In DNA form, the CDR3 reads TGCGCCAGCAGCTGGGACGCGCAAGAGACCCAGTACTTC.